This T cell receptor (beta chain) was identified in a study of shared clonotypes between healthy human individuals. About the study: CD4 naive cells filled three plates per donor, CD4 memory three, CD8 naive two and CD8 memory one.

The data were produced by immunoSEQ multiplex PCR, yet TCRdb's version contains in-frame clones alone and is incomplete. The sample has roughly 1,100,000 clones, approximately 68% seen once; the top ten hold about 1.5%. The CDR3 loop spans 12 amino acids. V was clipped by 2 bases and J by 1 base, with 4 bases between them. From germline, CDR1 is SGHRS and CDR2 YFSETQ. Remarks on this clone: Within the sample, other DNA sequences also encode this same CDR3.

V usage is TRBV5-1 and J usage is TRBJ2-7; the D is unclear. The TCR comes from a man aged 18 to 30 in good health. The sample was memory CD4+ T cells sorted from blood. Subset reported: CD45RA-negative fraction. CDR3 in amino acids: CASSFDSYEQYF. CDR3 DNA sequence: TGCGCCAGCAGCTTCGATTCCTACGAGCAGTACTTC.